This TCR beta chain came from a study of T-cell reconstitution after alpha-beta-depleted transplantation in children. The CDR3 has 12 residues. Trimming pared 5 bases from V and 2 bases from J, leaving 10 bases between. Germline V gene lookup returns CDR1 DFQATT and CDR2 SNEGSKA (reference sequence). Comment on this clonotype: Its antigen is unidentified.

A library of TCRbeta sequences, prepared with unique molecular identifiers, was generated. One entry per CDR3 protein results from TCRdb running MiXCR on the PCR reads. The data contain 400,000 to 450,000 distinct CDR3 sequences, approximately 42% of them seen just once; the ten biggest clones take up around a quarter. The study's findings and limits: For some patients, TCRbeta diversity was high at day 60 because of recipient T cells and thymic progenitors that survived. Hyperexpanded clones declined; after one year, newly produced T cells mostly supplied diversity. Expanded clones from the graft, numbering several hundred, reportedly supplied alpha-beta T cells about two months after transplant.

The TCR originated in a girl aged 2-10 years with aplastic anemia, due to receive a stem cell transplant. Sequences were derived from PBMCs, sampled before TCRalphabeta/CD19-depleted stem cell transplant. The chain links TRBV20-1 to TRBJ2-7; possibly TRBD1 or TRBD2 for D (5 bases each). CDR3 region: CSADSGAYEQYF. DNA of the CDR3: TGCAGTGCTGACAGCGGAGCCTACGAGCAGTACTTC.